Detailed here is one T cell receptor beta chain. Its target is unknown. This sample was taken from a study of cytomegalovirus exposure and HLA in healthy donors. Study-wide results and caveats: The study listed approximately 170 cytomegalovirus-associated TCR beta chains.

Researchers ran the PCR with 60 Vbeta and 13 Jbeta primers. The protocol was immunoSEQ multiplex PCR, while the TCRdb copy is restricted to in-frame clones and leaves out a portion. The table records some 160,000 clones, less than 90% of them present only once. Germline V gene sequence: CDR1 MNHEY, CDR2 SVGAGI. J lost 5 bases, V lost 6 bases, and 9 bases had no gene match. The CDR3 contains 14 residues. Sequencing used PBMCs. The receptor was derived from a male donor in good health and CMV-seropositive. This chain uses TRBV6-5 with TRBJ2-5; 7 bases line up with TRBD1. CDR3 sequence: CASRDRATGETQYF. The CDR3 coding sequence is TGTGCCAGCAGAGACAGGGCGACAGGGGAGACCCAGTACTTC.